The 30 T cell receptor beta chains presented below share a single source sample, sequenced in a study of OX40 agonist ivuxolimab in advanced cancers. The protocol was immunoSEQ multiplex PCR, while the TCRdb copy is restricted to in-frame clones and leaves out a portion. The sample lists about 59,000 clones; 84% were seen once. This material consisted of CD4+ or CD8+ T cells sorted from blood, taken in a trial of the OX40 agonist ivuxolimab. The receptors shown here come from an adult with an advanced solid tumor such as melanoma, head and neck, liver or kidney cancer.

V gene TRBV2 combines with J gene TRBJ1-5, with D unclear. V was shortened by 5 bases and J by 2 bases, with 4 bases between the two germline ends. Germline V lookup: CDR1 SNHLY, CDR2 FYNNEI. There are 12 residues in the CDR3. The CDR3 DNA is TGTGCCAGCAGTCACGGCAATCAGCCCCAGCATTTT. This codes for CASSHGNQPQHF.

The chain employs TRBV7-2 and TRBJ2-5; D not certain. Between the trimmed V and J ends, which lost 3 bases and 5 bases, there was a span of 10 bases. The CDR3 covers 13 residues. CDR1 is SGHTA and CDR2 is FQGNSA in the germline V gene. The CDR3 spells CASSLSWMETQYF. The DNA of the CDR3 is TGTGCCAGCAGCTTGTCCTGGATGGAGACCCAGTACTTC. Filled out from reference TRBV7-2 and TRBJ2-5, the complete variable domain reads GAGVSQSPSNKVTEKGKDVELRCDPISGHTALYWYRQSLGQGLEFLIYFQGNSAPDKSGLPSDRFSAERTGGSVSTLTIQRTQQEDSAVYLCASSLSWMETQYFGPGTRLLVL.

The gene calls are TRBV4-3 and TRBJ2-2; possible D gene TRBD1, 6 bases. The germline V gene encodes CDR1 LGHNA and CDR2 YSLEER. V lost 1 base to trimming and J lost 0 bases, with 9 bases between them. CDR3 length: 16 amino acids. The CDR3 DNA reads as TGCGCCAGCAGCCAAGGAGGGACAACGAACACCGGGGAGCTGTTTTTT. It yields the protein CASSQGGTTNTGELFF.

The CDR3 is CASSPRDITDTQYF. DNA for the CDR3: TGTGCCAGCAGTCCTAGGGACATCACAGATACGCAGTATTTT. The chain employs TRBV6-6 and TRBJ2-3, with D perhaps matching TRBD1 (6 bases). Germline lookup yields CDR1 MNHNY and CDR2 SVGAGI (reference sequence). The CDR3 is made up of 14 amino acids. The V gene lost 5 bases and the J gene lost 2 bases, with 11 bases spanning the gap.

This chain connects TRBV5-5 to TRBJ2-1; 9 nucleotides match TRBD2. Germline V gene lookup returns CDR1 SGHKS and CDR2 YYEKEE (reference sequence). V gave up 4 bases and J gave up 8 bases; unmatched junction bases: 13. The CDR3 contains 16 residues. As DNA, the CDR3 is TGTGCCAGCAGCCCGCGCGGACTAGCGCCGGAGGATGAGCAGTTCTTC. This translates into CASSPRGLAPEDEQFF.

V and J are TRBV5-4 and TRBJ1-5, with D tentatively TRBD1 (6 bases). Germline CDR1 and CDR2: SGHNT and YYREEE (reference sequence). This CDR3 is 13 amino acids long. V was cut by 0 bases and J by 5 bases, with 6 bases left in between. CDR3 coding DNA: TGTGCCAGCAGCTTGGACAGGGATCAGCCCCAGCATTTT. It is translated as CASSLDRDQPQHF.

The chain combines TRBV28 with TRBJ2-7; 13 bases are a match to TRBD2. Per the germline V gene, CDR1 is MDHEN and CDR2 is SYDVKM. The CDR3 sequence is 18 residues long. V shed 3 bases and J 2 bases; nucleotides not matched to a gene: 10. The chain's CDR3 is CASSFYGGLAGPPYEQYF. Written as DNA, the CDR3 is TGTGCCAGCAGTTTTTATGGGGGACTAGCGGGACCCCCCTACGAGCAGTACTTC. The complete variable domain, with remaining parts taken from reference TRBV28 and TRBJ2-7, reads DVKVTQSSRYLVKRTGEKVFLECVQDMDHENMFWYRQDPGLGLRLIYFSYDVKMKEKGDIPEGYSVSREKKERFSLILESASTNQTSMYLCASSFYGGLAGPPYEQYFGPGTRLTVT.

This chain connects TRBV10-1 to TRBJ2-7; 8 bases are shared with TRBD2. J was trimmed by 5 bases and V by 6 bases; bases with no gene match: 12. The CDR3 spans 15 residues. CDR1 and CDR2 from the germline V gene are WNHNN and SYGVQD (reference sequence). The CDR3 DNA reads as TGCGCCAGCAGGGGCCCCGTAGCCGGGAGGGACGAGCAGTACTTC. It codes for CASRGPVAGRDEQYF.

The chain links TRBV30 to TRBJ1-2, with TRBD1 as a possible D gene (6 bases). CDR3 size: 12 residues. V was cut by 4 bases and J by 4 bases, with 10 bases left in between. Germline loops: CDR1 GTSNPN, CDR2 SVGIG (reference sequence). CDR3 region: CAWTIGGYGYTF. CDR3 nucleotide sequence: TGTGCCTGGACTATAGGGGGCTATGGCTACACCTTC.

Turning to this clone: At one end the junction does not follow the germline gene, possibly because of a read error. The rearrangement uses TRBV2 and TRBJ1-6; D uncertain. Germline V gene lookup returns CDR1 SNHLY and CDR2 FYNNEI. This CDR3 region has 16 residues. For the CDR3, the DNA is TGTGCCAGCAGCGAAGATGGGAGCTCCTATAATTCACCCCTCCACTTT. Translation: CASSEDGSSYNSPLHF. The full variable domain, rest sourced from reference TRBV2 and TRBJ1-6, is EPEVTQTPSHQVTQMGQEVILRCVPISNHLYFYWYRQILGQKVEFLVSFYNNEISEKSEIFDDQFSVERPDGSNFTLKIRSTKLEDSAMYFCASSEDGSSYNSPLHFGNGTRLTVT.

The J gene is TRBJ1-1, the V gene TRBV5-1; D is uncertain. Trimming pared 0 bases from V and 4 bases from J, leaving 10 bases between. CDR3 size: 14 residues. Per germline, CDR1 SGHRS and CDR2 YFSETQ. The CDR3 sequence is CASSLVRESTEAFF. CDR3 nucleotides: TGCGCCAGCAGCTTGGTGAGGGAGAGCACTGAAGCTTTCTTT.

The rearrangement uses TRBV19 and TRBJ1-1; a possible D gene is TRBD1 (5 bases). V was trimmed by 5 bases and J by 0 bases, leaving 19 bases between them. CDR1 and CDR2 (germline): LNHDA, SQIVND (reference sequence). The CDR3 spans 17 residues. For the CDR3, the DNA is TGTGCCAGTAGTCCCCATGATGGGACGGGGATGAACACTGAAGCTTTCTTT. This translates into CASSPHDGTGMNTEAFF. Filled out from reference TRBV19 and TRBJ1-1, the complete variable domain reads DGGITQSPKYLFRKEGQNVTLSCEQNLNHDAMYWYRQDPGQGLRLIYYSQIVNDFQKGDIAEGYSVSREKKESFPLTVTSAQKNPTAFYLCASSPHDGTGMNTEAFFGQGTRLTVV.

The V and J genes are TRBV19 and TRBJ2-1; D is possibly TRBD2 (6 bases). Per germline, CDR1 LNHDA and CDR2 SQIVND (reference sequence). This CDR3 comprises 15 residues. Trimming cost V 1 base and J 7 bases, with 14 bases left between them. CDR3: CASSIVSGAENEQFF. CDR3 DNA sequence: TGTGCCAGTAGTATAGTCTCGGGAGCGGAGAATGAGCAGTTCTTC.

The CDR3: CATGGPPTGELFF. In nucleotides, the CDR3 is TGTGCCACCGGGGGCCCCCCCACCGGGGAGCTGTTTTTT. The V and J genes are TRBV28 and TRBJ2-2; D may correspond to TRBD1 or TRBD2 (6 bases each). Germline V lookup: CDR1 MDHEN, CDR2 SYDVKM. The CDR3 runs 13 residues. The V end lost 10 bases, the J end lost 4 bases, and 13 bases lay between the germline ends.

V gene TRBV6-1 combines with J gene TRBJ2-7; 8 nucleotides align to TRBD1. The CDR3 sequence is 14 residues long. V lost 8 bases, J lost 7 bases, and 13 bases stayed unmatched. The germline gives CDR1 MNHNS, CDR2 SASEGT. The CDR3 nucleotides read TGTGCCAGCGACGGACAGGGTGGGTTCAGTGAGCAGTACTTC. This gives the protein CASDGQGGFSEQYF.

This clone was observed a handful of times. The chain is built from TRBV7-2 and TRBJ2-2; D may match TRBD1 or TRBD2 (5 bases each). Trimming left V 5 bases short and J 6 bases short, with 10 bases between. Looked up from germline, CDR1 is SGHTA and CDR2 is FQGNSA. The CDR3 spans 13 residues. The CDR3, as DNA: TGTGCCAGCAGCCTCCGGGACGCCGGGGAGCTGTTTTTT. Translation gives CASSLRDAGELFF.

The rearrangement links TRBV5-1 to TRBJ2-7, with 10 bases aligning to TRBD1. Germline-derived CDR1 and CDR2 are SGHRS and YFSETQ. V was clipped by 7 bases and J by 3 bases; unmatched bases: 7. CDR3 length equals 14 residues. The DNA for the CDR3 is TGCGCCAGCGGGAGGGACAGGGGTGGCTACGAGCAGTACTTC. Its translation: CASGRDRGGYEQYF.

J is TRBJ1-5 and V is TRBV2; 11 nucleotides match TRBD1. The CDR3 spans 14 residues. Trimming removed 5 bases from V and 5 bases from J; junction bases left unmatched: 2. Germline loops: CDR1 SNHLY, CDR2 FYNNEI. In DNA, the CDR3 is TGTGCCAGCAGTCGGGACAGGGGGGATCAGCCCCAGCATTTT. This sequence encodes CASSRDRGDQPQHF.

The V and J genes are TRBV7-2 and TRBJ2-3; 7 nucleotides align to TRBD1. V trimming: 5 bases; J trimming: 3 bases; junction bases outside the gene matches: 5. The CDR3 extends over 14 amino acids. Germline V CDR1 and CDR2: SGHTA, FQGNSA. Here the CDR3 reads CASSKGQRTDTQYF. Written as DNA, the CDR3 is TGTGCCAGCAGCAAGGGACAGAGAACAGATACGCAGTATTTT.

This rearrangement joins TRBV5-1 to TRBJ2-7, with 8 bases matching TRBD1. CDR1 and CDR2 from the germline V gene are SGHRS and YFSETQ. With 0 bases clipped from V and 4 bases from J, the junction kept 6 bases outside the gene matches. The CDR3 loop spans 15 amino acids. This CDR3 is CASSLGTGSGYEQYF. Here the CDR3 DNA reads TGCGCCAGCAGCTTGGGGACAGGGTCTGGGTACGAGCAGTACTTC. The variable domain in full, with the rest retrieved from reference TRBV5-1 and TRBJ2-7, is KAGVTQTPRYLIKTRGQQVTLSCSPISGHRSVSWYQQTPGQGLQFLFEYFSETQRNKGNFPGRFSGRQFSNSRSEMNVSTLELGDSALYLCASSLGTGSGYEQYFGPGTRLTVT.

This sequence joins TRBV6-1 and TRBJ2-7; 11 positions match TRBD1. With V trimmed by 5 bases and J by 5 bases, 5 bases remained unmatched. The CDR3 is made up of 14 amino acids. CDR1 is MNHNS and CDR2 is SASEGT in the germline V gene. CDR3 coding DNA: TGTGCCAGCAGTCCCTGGACAGGGGGCGACGAGCAGTACTTC. Translation gives CASSPWTGGDEQYF.

This chain connects TRBV29-1 to TRBJ2-3; the D is unclear. V lost 2 bases and J lost 7, with 22 bases in between. The CDR3 length is 16 residues. Germline CDR1 and CDR2: SQVTM and ANQGSEA. The CDR3 sequence: CSVERSGLGTGNTQYF. CDR3 sequence (DNA): TGCAGCGTTGAAAGGTCAGGCCTAGGTACCGGTAATACGCAGTATTTT.

The rearrangement joins TRBV7-2 to TRBJ2-2, with a possible D match to TRBD2 (5 bases). V was cut by 4 bases and J by 4 bases, with 10 bases left in between. The V gene's germline CDR1 is SGHTA and CDR2 FQGNSA. The CDR3 contains 14 residues. The CDR3 DNA sequence: TGTGCCAGCAGCTGGGAGTGGTTCACCGGGGAGCTGTTTTTT. Protein sequence: CASSWEWFTGELFF.

This clone was found once. The chain combines TRBV7-2 with TRBJ2-2; D may be TRBD1 (5 bases). The CDR3 loop spans 13 amino acids. Trimming pared 5 bases from V and 6 bases from J, leaving 10 bases between. Germline CDR1 SGHTA, CDR2 FQGNSA. CDR3 region: CASSALRAGELFF. Written as DNA, the CDR3 is TGTGCCAGCAGCGCCCTCAGGGCCGGGGAGCTGTTTTTT.

V gene TRBV6-1 combines with J gene TRBJ1-6, with D possibly being TRBD1 (6 bases). Between the trimmed V and J ends, which lost 8 bases and 3 bases, there was a span of 14 bases. Germline CDR1 is MNHNS and CDR2 is SASEGT. The CDR3 is 15 residues long. CDR3 nucleotide sequence: TGTGCCAGCCTTCTACAGGGCAGCTATAATTCACCCCTCCACTTT. It encodes CASLLQGSYNSPLHF.

This chain joins TRBV11-2 and TRBJ2-5; D not certain. Trimming stripped 1 base from V and 5 bases from J, with 11 bases between. The V gene's germline CDR1 is SGHAT and CDR2 FQNNGV. The CDR3 is made up of 14 amino acids. As DNA, the CDR3 is TGTGCCAGCAGCTTAGTGCCGGAGAGGGAGACCCAGTACTTC. This translates into CASSLVPERETQYF.

The V call is TRBV19, the J call TRBJ2-7, with a tentative D call TRBD2 (6 bases). Germline loops: CDR1 LNHDA, CDR2 SQIVND (reference sequence). With 5 bases removed from V and 5 bases from J, the gap between germline ends came to 16 bases. This CDR3 is 14 amino acids long. The CDR3 nucleotides are TGTGCCAGTAGTGGGGGACTTCTCCCAGACGAGCAGTACTTC. It is translated as CASSGGLLPDEQYF.

This chain joins TRBV29-1 and TRBJ1-2, with D perhaps matching TRBD1 (6 bases). This CDR3 has 15 amino acids. The germline V and J ends were trimmed by 4 bases and 4 bases, with 19 bases remaining between them. Germline lookup yields CDR1 SQVTM and CDR2 ANQGSEA. CDR3 DNA: TGCAGCGTTGCCGGGGGGCCAGGGCGCGGCTATGGCTACACCTTC. This translates into CSVAGGPGRGYGYTF.

V and J are TRBV5-6 and TRBJ2-7; D may be TRBD1 (6 bases). Trimming stripped 4 bases from V and 4 bases from J, with 15 bases between. This CDR3 comprises 14 residues. Germline V gives CDR1 SGHDT, CDR2 YYEEEE. The CDR3 DNA is TGTGCCAGCAGCCCGCCGACAGGATCGTACGAGCAGTACTTC. Amino acid sequence: CASSPPTGSYEQYF.

This sequence joins TRBV28 and TRBJ2-7; 8 bases line up with TRBD1. CDR3 size: 15 residues. Losses at the gene ends were 7 bases for V and 6 bases for J; bases not matched to a gene: 14. Looked up from germline, CDR1 is MDHEN and CDR2 is SYDVKM. The CDR3 nucleotides are TGTGCCAGCACCGCAACCGGGACAGGAGTCCGCGAGCAGTACTTC. Amino acids: CASTATGTGVREQYF. The entire variable domain, with the rest obtained from reference TRBV28 and TRBJ2-7, is as follows: DVKVTQSSRYLVKRTGEKVFLECVQDMDHENMFWYRQDPGLGLRLIYFSYDVKMKEKGDIPEGYSVSREKKERFSLILESASTNQTSMYLCASTATGTGVREQYFGPGTRLTVT.